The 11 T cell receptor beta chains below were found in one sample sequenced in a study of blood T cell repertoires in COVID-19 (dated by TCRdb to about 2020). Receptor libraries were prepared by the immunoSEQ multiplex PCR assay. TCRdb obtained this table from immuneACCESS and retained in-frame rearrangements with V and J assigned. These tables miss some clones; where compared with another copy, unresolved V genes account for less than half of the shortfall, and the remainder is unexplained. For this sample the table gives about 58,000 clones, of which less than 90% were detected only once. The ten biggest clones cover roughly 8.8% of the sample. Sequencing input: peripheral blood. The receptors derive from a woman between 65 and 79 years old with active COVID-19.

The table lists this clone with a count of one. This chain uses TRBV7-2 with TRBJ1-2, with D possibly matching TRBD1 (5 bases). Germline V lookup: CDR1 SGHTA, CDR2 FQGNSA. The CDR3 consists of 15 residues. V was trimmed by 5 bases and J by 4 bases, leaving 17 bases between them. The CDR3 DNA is TGTGCCAGCAGCCCCGGGAGGACCGGGGGCTATGGCTACACCTTC. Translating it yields CASSPGRTGGYGYTF.

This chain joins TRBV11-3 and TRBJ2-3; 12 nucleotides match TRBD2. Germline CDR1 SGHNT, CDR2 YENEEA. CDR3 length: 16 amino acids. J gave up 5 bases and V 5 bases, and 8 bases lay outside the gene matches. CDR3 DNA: TGTGCCAGCAGCCTACGGACTAGCGGGACTGGAGATACGCAGTATTTT. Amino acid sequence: CASSLRTSGTGDTQYF.

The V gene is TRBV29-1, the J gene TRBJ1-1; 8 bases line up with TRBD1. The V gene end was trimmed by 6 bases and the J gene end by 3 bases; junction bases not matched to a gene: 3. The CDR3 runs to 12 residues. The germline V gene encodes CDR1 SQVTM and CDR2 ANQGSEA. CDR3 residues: CSVRQGYTEAFF. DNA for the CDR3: TGCAGCGTCAGACAGGGGTACACTGAAGCTTTCTTT.

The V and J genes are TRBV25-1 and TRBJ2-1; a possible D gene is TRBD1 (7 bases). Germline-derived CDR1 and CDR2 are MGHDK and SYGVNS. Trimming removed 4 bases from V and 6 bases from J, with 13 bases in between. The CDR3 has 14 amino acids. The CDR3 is CASSGDREVNEQFF. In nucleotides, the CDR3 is TGTGCCAGCAGTGGAGACAGGGAGGTCAATGAGCAGTTCTTC. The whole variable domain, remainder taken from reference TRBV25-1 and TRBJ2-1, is EADIYQTPRYLVIGTGKKITLECSQTMGHDKMYWYQQDPGMELHLIHYSYGVNSTEKGDLSSESTVSRIRTEHFPLTLESARPSHTSQYLCASSGDREVNEQFFGPGTRLTVL.

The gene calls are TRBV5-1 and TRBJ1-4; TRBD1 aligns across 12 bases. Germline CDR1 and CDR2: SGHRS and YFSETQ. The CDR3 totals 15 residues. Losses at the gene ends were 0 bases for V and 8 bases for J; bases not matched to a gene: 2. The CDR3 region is CASSLGDRGREKLFF. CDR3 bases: TGCGCCAGCAGCTTGGGGGACAGGGGGCGAGAAAAACTGTTTTTT.

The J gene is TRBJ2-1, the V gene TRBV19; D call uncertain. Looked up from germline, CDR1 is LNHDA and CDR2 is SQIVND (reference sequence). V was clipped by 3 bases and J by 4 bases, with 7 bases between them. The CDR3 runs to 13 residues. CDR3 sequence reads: CASSISTYNEQFF. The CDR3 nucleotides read TGTGCCAGTAGTATTTCGACTTACAATGAGCAGTTCTTC.

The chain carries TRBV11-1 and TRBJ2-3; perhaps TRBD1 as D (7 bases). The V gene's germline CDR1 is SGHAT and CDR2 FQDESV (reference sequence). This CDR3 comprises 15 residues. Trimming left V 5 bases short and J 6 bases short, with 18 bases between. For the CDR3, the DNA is TGTGCCAGCAGCCCAGGGGGGCGCCCCGAGGATACGCAGTATTTT. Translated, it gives CASSPGGRPEDTQYF.

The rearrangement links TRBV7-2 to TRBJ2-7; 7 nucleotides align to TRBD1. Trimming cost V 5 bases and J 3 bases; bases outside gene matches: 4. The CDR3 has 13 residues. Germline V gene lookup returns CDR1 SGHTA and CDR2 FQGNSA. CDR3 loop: CASSRDSRYEQYF. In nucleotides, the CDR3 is TGTGCCAGCAGCCGGGACAGCCGCTACGAGCAGTACTTC.

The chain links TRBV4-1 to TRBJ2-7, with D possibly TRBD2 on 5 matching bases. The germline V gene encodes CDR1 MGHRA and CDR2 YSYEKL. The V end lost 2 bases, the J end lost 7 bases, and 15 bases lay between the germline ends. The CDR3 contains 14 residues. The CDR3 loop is CASSQPGSVREQYF. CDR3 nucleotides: TGCGCCAGCAGCCAACCGGGGTCCGTCCGGGAGCAGTACTTC.

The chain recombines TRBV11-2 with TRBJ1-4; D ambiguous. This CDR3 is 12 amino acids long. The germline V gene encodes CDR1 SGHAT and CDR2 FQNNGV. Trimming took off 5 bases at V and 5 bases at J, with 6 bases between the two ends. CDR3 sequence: CASSPGNEKLFF. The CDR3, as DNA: TGTGCCAGCAGCCCGGGAAATGAAAAACTGTTTTTT.

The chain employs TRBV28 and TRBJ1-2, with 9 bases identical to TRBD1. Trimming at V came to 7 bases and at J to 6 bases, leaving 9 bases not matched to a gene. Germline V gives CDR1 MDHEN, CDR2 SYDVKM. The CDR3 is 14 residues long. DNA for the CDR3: TGTGCCAGCAAACTACCGGGACAGGGTGATGGCTACACCTTC. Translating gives CASKLPGQGDGYTF.